Shown below are 17 T cell receptor beta chains from a single sample sequenced in a study of cytomegalovirus exposure and HLA in healthy donors. The PCR contained 60 Vbeta and 13 Jbeta primers. Measured with immunoSEQ multiplex PCR; TCRdb has only the in-frame clones, and not every one. The sample yields under 110,000 clones, roughly 77% seen once. Sequenced sample: PBMCs. These receptors were taken from a man aged 40-49 years in good health and CMV-seronegative.

This clone was recorded a few times. The rearrangement joins TRBV11-2 to TRBJ2-3, with TRBD1 identical over 8 bases. The CDR3 spans 13 residues. Trimming cost V 4 bases and J 5 bases; bases outside gene matches: 2. Germline V gene data show CDR1 as SGHAT and CDR2 as FQNNGV. The CDR3 loop is CASSSDRGDTQYF. CDR3 in DNA: TGTGCCAGCAGCTCAGACAGGGGAGATACGCAGTATTTT.

This clone was recorded once. This rearrangement joins TRBV6-6 to TRBJ2-7; D might be TRBD2 (6 bases). The CDR3 consists of 13 residues. Trimming removed 8 bases from V and 0 bases from J, with 11 bases in between. Germline V CDR1 and CDR2: MNHNY, SVGAGI (reference sequence). As DNA, the CDR3 is TGTGCCAGCGGGGGGACCAGCTCCTACGAGCAGTACTTC. Its protein product is CASGGTSSYEQYF.

This rearrangement joins TRBV5-1 to TRBJ2-1; 10 nucleotides line up with TRBD2. Germline V CDR1 and CDR2: SGHRS, YFSETQ. Trimming cost V 4 bases and J 9 bases; bases outside gene matches: 13. This CDR3 comprises 16 residues. CDR3: CASSVGAGGLRFEQFF. The DNA for the CDR3 is TGCGCCAGCAGCGTGGGAGCGGGGGGGCTGCGTTTTGAGCAGTTCTTC.

J is TRBJ2-1 and V is TRBV2, with D maybe TRBD2 (7 bases). The CDR3 length is 14 residues. V lost 7 bases, J lost 4 bases, and 14 bases lay in between. CDR1 and CDR2 from the germline V gene are SNHLY and FYNNEI. The CDR3 sequence is CASTGDYLYNEQFF. CDR3 sequence (DNA): TGTGCCAGCACAGGGGACTACCTATACAATGAGCAGTTCTTC.

This chain joins TRBV19 and TRBJ2-3; the D gene is possibly TRBD1 (5 bases). The germline V gene encodes CDR1 LNHDA and CDR2 SQIVND (reference sequence). V lost 5 bases to trimming and J lost 7 bases, with 10 bases between them. The CDR3 runs 12 residues. CDR3 loop: CASSSRQNTQYF. In DNA form, the CDR3 reads TGTGCCAGTAGTTCCCGACAGAATACGCAGTATTTT.

The V gene is TRBV25-1, the J gene TRBJ1-4; D gene ambiguous. Germline loops: CDR1 MGHDK, CDR2 SYGVNS. The CDR3 loop spans 12 amino acids. V was trimmed by 7 bases and J by 6 bases, leaving 9 bases between them. The CDR3 region has the DNA TGTGCCAGCAACGAGGGTTATGAAAAACTGTTTTTT. Protein sequence: CASNEGYEKLFF.

This sequence joins TRBV28 and TRBJ2-5; 9 positions agree with TRBD2. Per the germline V gene, CDR1 is MDHEN and CDR2 is SYDVKM. The V gene end was trimmed by 8 bases and the J gene end by 4 bases; junction bases not matched to a gene: 2. The CDR3 sequence is 12 residues long. CDR3 loop: CASASGVETQYF. The CDR3 DNA sequence: TGTGCCAGCGCTAGCGGGGTAGAGACCCAGTACTTC.

The chain couples TRBV5-1 to TRBJ2-7; 11 bases are a match to TRBD2. Germline CDR1 SGHRS, CDR2 YFSETQ. CDR3 length: 16 residues. Trimming cost V 3 bases and J 0 bases; bases outside gene matches: 5. The CDR3 DNA reads TGCGCCAGCAGCTCGGGGACTAGCGGTCGCTCCTACGAGCAGTACTTC. It translates to CASSSGTSGRSYEQYF.

The chain carries TRBV7-9 and TRBJ2-3; D is unresolved. The CDR3 has 14 residues. The germline V and J ends were trimmed by 2 bases and 3 bases, with 9 bases remaining between them. The germline CDR1 and CDR2 sequences are SEHNR and FQNEAQ (reference sequence). CDR3 protein: CASSLWQDTDTQYF. The CDR3 DNA sequence: TGTGCCAGCAGCTTATGGCAGGATACAGATACGCAGTATTTT.

J is TRBJ2-5 and V is TRBV5-1; 10 bases fit TRBD1. CDR3 length: 16 residues. Germline V gene lookup returns CDR1 SGHRS and CDR2 YFSETQ. The V segment lost 0 bases and the J segment 5 bases; nucleotides outside the gene matches: 7. Written as DNA, the CDR3 is TGCGCCAGCAGCTTGGCCGGGACAGGGGTCGGGGAGACCCAGTACTTC. It specifies CASSLAGTGVGETQYF.

This chain joins TRBV7-9 and TRBJ2-3, with D possibly being TRBD1 (6 bases). The ends were cut back, 0 bases at V and 5 bases at J, with 15 bases in the middle. CDR3 length: 16 residues. The germline V gene has CDR1 SEHNR and CDR2 FQNEAQ (reference sequence). The CDR3 reads CASSLAGQGRRDTQYF. The CDR3 DNA is TGTGCCAGCAGCTTAGCGGGGCAGGGGAGAAGAGATACGCAGTATTTT.

This chain uses TRBV2 with TRBJ2-3; possibly TRBD2 for D (6 bases). The CDR3 loop spans 16 amino acids. V was clipped by 5 bases and J by 0 bases, with 15 bases between them. CDR1 is SNHLY, CDR2 FYNNEI, per germline. The CDR3 DNA is TGTGCCAGCAGTCGGTGGGGGGTGTCTAGCACAGATACGCAGTATTTT. Protein product: CASSRWGVSSTDTQYF.

This chain joins TRBV10-2 and TRBJ1-1, with D tentatively TRBD1 (5 bases). CDR3 length: 12 residues. The germline V and J ends were trimmed by 6 bases and 11 bases, with 16 bases remaining between them. The germline CDR1 and CDR2 sequences are WSHSY and SAAADI. The CDR3 loop is CASRVSGRDAFF. DNA for the CDR3: TGCGCCAGCAGAGTATCCGGGAGGGACGCTTTCTTT.

V and J are TRBV5-1 and TRBJ1-2; TRBD1 aligns across 9 bases. With 4 bases clipped from V and 5 bases from J, the junction kept 6 bases outside the gene matches. Germline-derived CDR1 and CDR2 are SGHRS and YFSETQ. The CDR3 contains 14 residues. The CDR3, as DNA: TGCGCCAGCAGCACGGGGACAGGGACATATGGCTACACCTTC. The encoded protein is CASSTGTGTYGYTF.

The J gene is TRBJ1-3, the V gene TRBV6-1; D possibly corresponds to TRBD1 (5 bases). The V end lost 7 bases, the J end lost 1 base, and 11 bases lay between the germline ends. The CDR3 runs to 14 residues. Germline CDR1 is MNHNS and CDR2 is SASEGT. The CDR3 DNA reads TGTGCCAGCATACCCACAGGTTCTGGAAACACCATATATTTT. Residues: CASIPTGSGNTIYF.

The V gene is TRBV4-1, the J gene TRBJ2-3; 8 bases are a match to TRBD2. The trim removed 1 base at V and 0 bases at J, leaving 9 bases unmatched. This CDR3 is built from 18 residues. Germline CDR1 and CDR2: MGHRA and YSYEKL. CDR3 coding DNA: TGCGCCAGCAGCCAAGGATTAACGAGCGGGGGAAGCACAGATACGCAGTATTTT. Protein product: CASSQGLTSGGSTDTQYF.

This chain connects TRBV4-2 to TRBJ2-3, with 13 bases aligning to TRBD2. The CDR3 spans 16 residues. CDR1 and CDR2 from the germline V gene are LGHNA and YNFKEQ. With 6 bases clipped from V and 5 bases from J, the junction kept 8 bases outside the gene matches. CDR3 coding DNA: TGTGCCAGCAGGTCCGGACTAGCGGGGGAAATAGATACGCAGTATTTT. Its protein product is CASRSGLAGEIDTQYF.